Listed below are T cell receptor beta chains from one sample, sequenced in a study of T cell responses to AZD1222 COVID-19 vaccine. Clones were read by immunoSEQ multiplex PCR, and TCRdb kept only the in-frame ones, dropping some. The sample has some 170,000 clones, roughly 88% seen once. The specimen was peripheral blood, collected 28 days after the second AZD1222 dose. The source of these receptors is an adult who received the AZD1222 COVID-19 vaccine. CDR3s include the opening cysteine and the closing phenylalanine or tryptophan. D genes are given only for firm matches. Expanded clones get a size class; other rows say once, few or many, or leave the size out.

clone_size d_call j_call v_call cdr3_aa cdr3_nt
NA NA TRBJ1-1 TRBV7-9 CASSLGSTEAFF TGTGCCAGCAGCTTAGGAAGCACTGAAGCTTTCTTT
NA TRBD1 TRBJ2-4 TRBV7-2 CASSLAPTGTGSNF TGTGCCAGCAGCTTAGCGCCTACCGGGACAGGATCGAACTTC
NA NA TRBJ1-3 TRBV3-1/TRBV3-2 CASSQGRGNTIYF TGTGCCAGCAGCCAAGGGCGTGGAAACACCATATATTTT
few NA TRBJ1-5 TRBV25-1 CASRGNGNSNQPQHF TGTGCCAGCCGGGGGAACGGCAATAGCAATCAGCCCCAGCATTTT
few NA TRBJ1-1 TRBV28 CASSLSSEAFF TGTGCCAGCAGTTTATCTTCTGAAGCTTTCTTT
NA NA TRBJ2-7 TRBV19 CASKRGSYEQYF TGTGCCAGTAAAAGGGGGAGCTACGAGCAGTACTTC
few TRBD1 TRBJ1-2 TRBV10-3 CAISPPGGRIGGYTF TGTGCCATCAGTCCCCCAGGGGGGCGGATCGGGGGCTACACCTTC
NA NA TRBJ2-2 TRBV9 CASSVGSAAGELFF TGTGCCAGCAGCGTAGGATCGGCGGCCGGGGAGCTGTTTTTT
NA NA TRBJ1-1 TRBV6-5 CASTKNSEAFF TGTGCCAGCACAAAGAACTCTGAAGCTTTCTTT
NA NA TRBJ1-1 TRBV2 CASAGTPNTEAFF TGTGCCAGCGCCGGGACACCAAACACTGAAGCTTTCTTT
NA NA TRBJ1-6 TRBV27 CASSLLGSSSPLHF TGTGCCAGCAGTTTATTAGGGTCTTCTTCACCCCTCCACTTT
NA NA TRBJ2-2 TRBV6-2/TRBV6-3 CASSYTPANTGELFF TGTGCCAGCAGTTACACCCCTGCGAACACCGGGGAGCTGTTTTTT
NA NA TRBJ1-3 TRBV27 CASSPSFPHYSGNTIYF TGTGCCAGCAGCCCCTCCTTTCCGCACTACTCTGGAAACACCATATATTTT
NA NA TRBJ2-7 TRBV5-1 CASSSSLGRSYEQYF TGCGCCAGCAGCTCGAGCTTAGGGCGATCCTACGAGCAGTACTTC
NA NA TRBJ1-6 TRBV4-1 CASSQDLYQYNSPLHF TGCGCCAGCAGCCAAGATCTTTATCAATATAATTCACCCCTCCACTTT
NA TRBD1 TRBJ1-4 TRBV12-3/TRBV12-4 CASTMTGYEKLFF TGTGCCAGCACCATGACAGGGTATGAAAAACTGTTTTTT
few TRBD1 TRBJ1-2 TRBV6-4 CASSDSNRGGGYTF TGTGCCAGCAGTGACTCGAACAGGGGTGGCGGCTACACCTTC
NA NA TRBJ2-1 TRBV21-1 CASSIGKNTGTGGYNEQFF TGTGCCAGCAGCATTGGGAAGAACACCGGGACAGGGGGCTACAATGAGCAGTTCTTC
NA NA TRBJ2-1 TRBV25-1 CASSEAPGASYNEQFF TGTGCCAGCAGTGAAGCTCCCGGGGCGAGCTACAATGAGCAGTTCTTC
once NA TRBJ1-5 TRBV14 CASSPRGNQPQHF TGTGCCAGCAGCCCCCGTGGAAATCAGCCCCAGCATTTT
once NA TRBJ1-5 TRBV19 CACNRLDSNQPQHF TGTGCCTGCAACAGACTGGATAGCAATCAGCCCCAGCATTTT
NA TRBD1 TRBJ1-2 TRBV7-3 CASSLQGDYGYTF TGTGCCAGCAGCTTACAGGGGGACTATGGCTACACCTTC
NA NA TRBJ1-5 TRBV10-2 CASSDSQSLVNQPQHF TGCGCCAGCAGTGACAGTCAGAGCTTGGTCAATCAGCCCCAGCATTTT
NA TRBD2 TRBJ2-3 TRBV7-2 CASSLVPGGGLSDTQYF TGTGCCAGCAGCTTAGTCCCCGGCGGGGGGTTATCAGATACGCAGTATTTT
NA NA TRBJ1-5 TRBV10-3 CAISESREGNQPQHF TGTGCCATCAGTGAGTCCCGAGAGGGCAATCAGCCCCAGCATTTT
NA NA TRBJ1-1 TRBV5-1 CASSLAGFTEAFF TGCGCCAGCAGCTTGGCTGGGTTCACTGAAGCTTTCTTT
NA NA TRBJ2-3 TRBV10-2 CASSEGGGSGDTQYF TGCGCCAGCAGTGAGGGGGGCGGATCGGGGGATACGCAGTATTTT
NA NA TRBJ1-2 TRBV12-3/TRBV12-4 CASSLEDLRRYTF TGTGCCAGCAGTTTAGAGGACTTAAGGCGCTACACCTTC
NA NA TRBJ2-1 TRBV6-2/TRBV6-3 CASSSPALRGSNEQFF TGTGCCAGCAGTTCCCCGGCTCTTAGGGGGAGCAATGAGCAGTTCTTC
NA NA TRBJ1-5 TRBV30 CAWSKNSGQTSNQPQHF TGTGCCTGGAGTAAGAACAGTGGGCAAACTAGCAATCAGCCCCAGCATTTT
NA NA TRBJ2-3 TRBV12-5 CASAGSGWSTDTQYF TGTGCTAGTGCCGGGTCGGGGTGGAGCACAGATACGCAGTATTTT
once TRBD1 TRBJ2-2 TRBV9 CASSADRGRTGELFF TGTGCCAGCAGCGCGGACAGGGGCCGTACCGGGGAGCTGTTTTTT
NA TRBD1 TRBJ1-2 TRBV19 CASSNDRVDGYTF TGTGCCAGTAGTAATGACAGGGTGGATGGCTACACCTTC
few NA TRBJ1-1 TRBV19 CASRGARAFF TGTGCCAGTAGAGGAGCGAGGGCTTTCTTT
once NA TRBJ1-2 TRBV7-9 CASSPVAEFTGYTF TGTGCCAGCAGCCCCGTTGCTGAATTCACGGGCTACACCTTC
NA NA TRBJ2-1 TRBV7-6 CASSLGGDRSYNEQFF TGTGCCAGCAGCTTAGGCGGGGACCGCTCCTACAATGAGCAGTTCTTC
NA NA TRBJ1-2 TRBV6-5 CASRKSTASNYGYTF TGTGCCAGCAGGAAGTCGACAGCTTCCAACTATGGCTACACCTTC
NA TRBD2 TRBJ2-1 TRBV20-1 CSASLLAGGLEQFF TGCAGTGCCAGTTTACTAGCGGGGGGGCTTGAGCAGTTCTTC
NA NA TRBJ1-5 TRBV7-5 CARSPGTGPRVALGNQPQHF NA
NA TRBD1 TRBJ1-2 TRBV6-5 CASSYSDRGHLGYTF TGTGCCAGCAGTTACTCGGACAGGGGGCATCTGGGCTACACCTTC
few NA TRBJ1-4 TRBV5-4 CASRELSNEKLFF TGTGCCAGCAGGGAACTCTCCAATGAAAAACTGTTTTTT
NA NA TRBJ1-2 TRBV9 CASSVLSGLSGYTF TGTGCCAGCAGCGTATTGTCCGGGTTGAGTGGCTACACCTTC
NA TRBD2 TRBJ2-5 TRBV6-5 CASRGTKKTQYF TGTGCCAGCAGGGGGACTAAGAAGACCCAGTACTTC
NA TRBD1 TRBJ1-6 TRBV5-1 CASSPDRENSPLHF TGCGCCAGCAGCCCGGACAGGGAGAATTCACCCCTCCACTTT
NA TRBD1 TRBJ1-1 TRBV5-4 CASSTKRGRDTEAFF TGTGCCAGCAGCACGAAAAGGGGGCGTGACACTGAAGCTTTCTTT
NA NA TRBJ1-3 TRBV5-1 CASSLRGLGSGNTIYF TGCGCCAGCAGCCTTCGGGGACTGGGTAGTGGAAACACCATATATTTT
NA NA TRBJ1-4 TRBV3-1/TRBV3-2 CASSPPGQSNEKLFF TGTGCCAGCAGCCCGCCAGGACAGTCCAATGAAAAACTGTTTTTT
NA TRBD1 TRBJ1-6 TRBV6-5 CASNPGTGLNSPLHF TGTGCCAGCAACCCCGGGACAGGGCTTAATTCACCCCTCCACTTT
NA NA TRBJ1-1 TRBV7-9 CASSLGATLNTEAFF TGTGCCAGCAGCTTGGGGGCAACGTTGAACACTGAAGCTTTCTTT
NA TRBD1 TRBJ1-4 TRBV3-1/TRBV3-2 CASSQDRGRSIGEKLFF TGTGCCAGCAGCCAAGACAGGGGGCGCTCCATAGGGGAAAAACTGTTTTTT
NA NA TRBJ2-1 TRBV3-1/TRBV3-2 CASRHGSEEDNEQFF TGTGCCAGCAGACACGGTTCAGAAGAGGACAATGAGCAGTTCTTC
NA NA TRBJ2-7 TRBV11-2 CASSPGALSSYEQYF TGTGCCAGCAGCCCTGGGGCACTCAGCTCCTACGAGCAGTACTTC
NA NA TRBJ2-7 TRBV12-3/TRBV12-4 CASSYTYEQYF TGTGCCAGCAGTTACACCTACGAGCAGTACTTC
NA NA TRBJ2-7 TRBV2 CASNSRDSTYEQYF TGTGCCAGCAACTCCCGGGACTCTACCTACGAGCAGTACTTC